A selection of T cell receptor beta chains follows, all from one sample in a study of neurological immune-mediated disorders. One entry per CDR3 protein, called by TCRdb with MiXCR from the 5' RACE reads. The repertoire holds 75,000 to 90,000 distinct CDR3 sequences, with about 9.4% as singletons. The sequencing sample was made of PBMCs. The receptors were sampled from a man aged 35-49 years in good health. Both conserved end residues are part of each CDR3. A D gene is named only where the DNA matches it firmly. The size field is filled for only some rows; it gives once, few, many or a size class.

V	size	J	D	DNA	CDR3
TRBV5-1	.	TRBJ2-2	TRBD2	TGCGCCAGCAGACCGGGAGGGGCCGGGGAACTGTTTTTT	CASRPGGAGELFF
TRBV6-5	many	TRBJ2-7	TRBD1	TGTGCCAGCAGGGAACAGGGGACCTACGAGCAGTACTTC	CASREQGTYEQYF
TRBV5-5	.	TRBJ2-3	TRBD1	TGTGCCAGCAGCTCGATACAGGGGCCCACAGATACGCAGTATTTT	CASSSIQGPTDTQYF
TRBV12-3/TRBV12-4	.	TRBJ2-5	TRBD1	TGTGCCAGCAGCGCTACAGGGGGTGGAGTTGAGACCCAGTACTTC	CASSATGGGVETQYF
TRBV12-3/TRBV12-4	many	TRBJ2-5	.	TGTGCCAGCAGTTTAGGTCGCGGGCTCACCAGGGAGACCCAGTACTTC	CASSLGRGLTRETQYF
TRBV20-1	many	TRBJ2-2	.	TGCAGTGCTAGAGCAGGGAACGGCGACACCGGGGAGCTGTTTTTT	CSARAGNGDTGELFF
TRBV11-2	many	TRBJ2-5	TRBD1	TGTGCCAGCAGCTTACCGAGAAGTTCGGGACAGGGCCCTGCCAACTCTTACGAGACCCAGTACTTC	CASSLPRSSGQGPANSYETQYF
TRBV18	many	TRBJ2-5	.	TGTGCCAGCTCACCTGCAGGGGAAAACCAAGAGACCCAGTACTTC	CASSPAGENQETQYF
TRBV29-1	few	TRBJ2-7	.	TGCAGCGTTGCTTCCGTACAAGGCTACGAGCAGTACTTC	CSVASVQGYEQYF
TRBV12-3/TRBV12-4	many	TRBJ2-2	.	TGTGCCAGCAGTCTCACACAGGCCGGGGAGCTGTTTTTT	CASSLTQAGELFF
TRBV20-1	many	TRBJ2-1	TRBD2	TGCAGTGCTAGCATGTCACTAGCGGGGGGTAATGAGCAGTTCTTC	CSASMSLAGGNEQFF
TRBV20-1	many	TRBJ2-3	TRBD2	TGCAGTGCTAGAGATATAAAGGCGGGAGTGGCAGATACGCAGTATTTT	CSARDIKAGVADTQYF
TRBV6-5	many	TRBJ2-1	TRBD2	TGTGCCAGCATCAGCGGGGGGGCTTGGTTCTTC	CASISGGAWFF
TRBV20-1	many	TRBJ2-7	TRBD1	TGCAGTGCTAGAAGGACAGGGGGCTACGAGCAGTACTTC	CSARRTGGYEQYF
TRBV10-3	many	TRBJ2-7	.	TGTGCCATCAGTGAGTCTGGACAGTTTGCCTACGAGCAGTACTTC	CAISESGQFAYEQYF
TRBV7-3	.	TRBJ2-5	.	TGTGCCAGCAGCCACCGGAGAGCCGGCCAAGAGACCCAGTACTTC	CASSHRRAGQETQYF
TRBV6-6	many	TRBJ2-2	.	TGTGCCAGCAGTTACCAATATGGACAACTGAACACCGGGGAGCTGTTTTTT	CASSYQYGQLNTGELFF
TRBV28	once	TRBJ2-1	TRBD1	TGTGCCGGCATCCATTTGGGACGCACATTTAAACAGGGGGTTGAGAATGAGCAGTTCTTC	CAGIHLGRTFKQGVENEQFF
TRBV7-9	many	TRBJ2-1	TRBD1	TGTGCCAGCAGCTCGGACAGGGTACCCTACAATGAGCAGTTCTTC	CASSSDRVPYNEQFF
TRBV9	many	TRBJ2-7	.	TGTGCCAGCAGCGTAGGATCAGCCTCCTACGAGCAGTACTTC	CASSVGSASYEQYF
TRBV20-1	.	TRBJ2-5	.	TGCAGTGCTAGTTTTCGGGGGTTGGAGACCACGTACTTC	CSASFRGLETTYF
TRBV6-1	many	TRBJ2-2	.	TGTGCCAGCAGTGAAGTTGAGTTACGGGAGCTGTTTTTT	CASSEVELRELFF
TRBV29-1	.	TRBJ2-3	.	TGCAGCGTTGTCGCTGGCCCAGATACGCAGTATTTT	CSVVAGPDTQYF
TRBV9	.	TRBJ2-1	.	TGTGCCAGCTCGATGACGGCGGGGAACAATGAGCAGTTCTTC	CASSMTAGNNEQFF
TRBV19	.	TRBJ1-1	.	TGTGCCAGTAGTACCACTTGGGGGGTGAACACTGAAGCTTTCTTT	CASSTTWGVNTEAFF
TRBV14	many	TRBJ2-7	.	TGTGCCAGCAGTTTCGGTGGTGGGGGCCGGACCGTTTACGAGCAGTACTTC	CASSFGGGGRTVYEQYF
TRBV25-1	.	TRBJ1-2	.	TGTGCCAGCAGTGAATCGGACGGCTACTATGGCTACACCTTC	CASSESDGYYGYTF
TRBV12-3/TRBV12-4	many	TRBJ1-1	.	TGTGCCAGCAGTTTTGGACGTAGGATGAACACTGAAGCTTTCTTT	CASSFGRRMNTEAFF
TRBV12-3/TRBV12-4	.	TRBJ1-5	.	TGTGCCAGCAGTTTAAAGTGGCAGGGCGTTAGCAATCAGCCCCAGCATTTT	CASSLKWQGVSNQPQHF
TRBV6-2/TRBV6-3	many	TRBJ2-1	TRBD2	TGTGCCAGCATAGGGCGGGAGCTAAACAATGAGCAGTTCTTC	CASIGRELNNEQFF
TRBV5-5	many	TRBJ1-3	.	TGTGCCAGCAGCTGGCGGACGTCCGGAAACACCATATATTTT	CASSWRTSGNTIYF
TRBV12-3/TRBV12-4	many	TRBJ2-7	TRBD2	TGTGCCAGCAGTCCCGGACTAGCGGGAGTTGGGGAGCAGTACTTC	CASSPGLAGVGEQYF
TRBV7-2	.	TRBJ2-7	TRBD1	TGTGCCAGCAGCTTTCGCATGGGACAGGGGGCGAACGAGCAATACTTC	CASSFRMGQGANEQYF
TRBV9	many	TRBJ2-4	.	TGTGCCAGCAGCGTAGAGTTGAGAGGAGCCAAAAACATTCAGTACTTC	CASSVELRGAKNIQYF
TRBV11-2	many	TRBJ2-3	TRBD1	TGTGCCAGCAGCCCAATAAGGGGGCAGGGTACGCAGTATTTT	CASSPIRGQGTQYF
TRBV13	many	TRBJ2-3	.	TGTGCCAGCAGCCCACCAGGCGGGGGCGGGAGCACAGATACGCAGTATTTT	CASSPPGGGGSTDTQYF
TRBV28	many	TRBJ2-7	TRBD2	TGTGCCAGCTTAGCGGGTAAGGTGAGGGAGCAGTACTTC	CASLAGKVREQYF
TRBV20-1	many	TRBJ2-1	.	TGCAGTGCTAGCCCTAGCCTAAATGAGCAGTTCTTC	CSASPSLNEQFF
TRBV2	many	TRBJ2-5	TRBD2	TGTGCCAGCCCCCTAGGGACTAGCGGGGGAGAGACCCAGTACTTC	CASPLGTSGGETQYF
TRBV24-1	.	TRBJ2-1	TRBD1	TGTGCCACCAGTGACCGGACAGGTGATTCCAATGAGCAGTTCTTC	CATSDRTGDSNEQFF